The 21 T cell receptor beta chains reported below all come from one sample, sequenced in a study of blood T cell repertoires in COVID-19 (dated by TCRdb to the early 2020s). Libraries were prepared through the immunoSEQ multiplex PCR assay. Drawn from immuneACCESS, this table holds only the in-frame rearrangements with V and J called that TCRdb kept. Clones are partly lost; checked studies trace under half to an unresolved V gene and leave the rest unexplained. The sample yields 90,000 to 150,000 clones; roughly 83% were counted once. The ten largest clones add up to 3% to 4.5% of the sample. The material sequenced was peripheral blood. These receptors were collected from a woman aged 80 or over with acute or convalescent COVID-19.

This chain connects TRBV9 to TRBJ1-6; D unresolved. The CDR3 has 16 residues. Germline V gene lookup returns CDR1 SGDLS and CDR2 YYNGEE. The V end lost 3 bases, the J end lost 7 bases, and 17 bases lay between the germline ends. CDR3 in DNA: TGTGCCAGCAGCGCCGATTTGGGAGGCCCGAATTCACCCCTCCACTTT. This gives the protein CASSADLGGPNSPLHF. The whole variable domain, remainder taken from reference TRBV9 and TRBJ1-6, is DSGVTQTPKHLITATGQRVTLRCSPRSGDLSVYWYQQSLDQGLQFLIQYYNGEERAKGNILERFSAQQFPDLHSELNLSSLELGDSALYFCASSADLGGPNSPLHFGNGTRLTVT.

J is TRBJ2-2 and V is TRBV2; 8 bases are shared with TRBD1. With V trimmed by 10 bases and J by 8 bases, 9 bases remained unmatched. The CDR3 is made up of 13 amino acids. In germline, CDR1 is SNHLY, CDR2 FYNNEI. The CDR3 nucleotides are TGTGCCACCAGGACAGGGTCATGGGGGGAGCTGTTTTTT. Protein sequence: CATRTGSWGELFF.

The J gene is TRBJ1-2, the V gene TRBV28; D ambiguous. V lost 7 bases and J 4 bases, leaving 7 bases between the germline ends. Germline CDR1 and CDR2: MDHEN and SYDVKM. The CDR3 runs 11 residues. The CDR3 nucleotides are TGTGCCAGCATTTCCCGCTATGGCTACACCTTC. The encoded protein is CASISRYGYTF.

This clone was counted once. The genes are TRBV5-1 and TRBJ2-3; D possibly corresponds to TRBD2 (6 bases). Trimming removed 9 bases at V and 3 bases at J, with 23 bases between. Germline V lookup: CDR1 SGHRS, CDR2 YFSETQ. The CDR3 is made up of 16 amino acids. In nucleotides, the CDR3 is TGCGCCACGTCTACGGGAGCTAATCCGGGGACAGATACGCAGTATTTT. Translation gives CATSTGANPGTDTQYF.

V and J are TRBV4-3 and TRBJ2-3; 11 bases match TRBD2. V gave up 6 bases and J gave up 5 bases; unmatched junction bases: 4. Germline loops: CDR1 LGHNA, CDR2 YSLEER. This CDR3 is built from 14 residues. DNA of the CDR3: TGCGCCAGCAGTCCCGGACTAGCGGGAGATACGCAGTATTTT. Protein sequence: CASSPGLAGDTQYF.

This clone was detected once. The gene calls are TRBV6-2 or TRBV6-3 and TRBJ1-5, with 7 bases aligning to TRBD1. Trimming cost V 1 base and J 4 bases; bases outside gene matches: 4. CDR1 and CDR2 from the germline V gene are MNHEY and SVGEGT. The CDR3 has 15 amino acids. The CDR3 here is CASSYYGRGNQPQHF. In DNA form, the CDR3 reads TGTGCCAGCAGTTACTATGGCAGGGGGAATCAGCCCCAGCATTTT.

Only a few counts were recorded for this clone. The chain joins TRBV5-6 to TRBJ2-3; a possible D gene is TRBD2 (5 bases). The V end was cut by 2 bases, the J end by 4 bases, with 14 bases between. The CDR3 is 15 amino acids. Germline loops: CDR1 SGHDT, CDR2 YYEEEE. Here the CDR3 DNA reads TGTGCCAGCAGCTTAGGGTGGGAGCGATCAGATACGCAGTATTTT. Translating gives CASSLGWERSDTQYF.

The rearrangement links TRBV6-2 or TRBV6-3 to TRBJ2-1; TRBD2 matches at 11 bases. The V gene's germline CDR1 is MNHEY and CDR2 SVGEGT. V trimming: 6 bases; J trimming: 6 bases; junction bases outside the gene matches: 7. CDR3 size: 15 residues. The CDR3 here is CASSLAGGGRNEQFF. CDR3 in DNA: TGTGCCAGCAGCTTAGCGGGAGGGGGGCGCAATGAGCAGTTCTTC.

Only one count was recorded for this clone. The genes are TRBV7-2 and TRBJ1-6, with TRBD1 matching 9 bases. Germline CDR1 reads SGHTA; CDR2 reads FQGNSA. This CDR3 is 15 amino acids long. With 1 base clipped from V and 9 bases from J, the junction kept 4 bases outside the gene matches. The CDR3 region has the DNA TGTGCCAGCAGCTTAGATGGGACAGGGATTTCACCCCTCCACTTT. Encoded protein: CASSLDGTGISPLHF.

The rearrangement joins TRBV19 to TRBJ1-1; D gene ambiguous. From germline, CDR1 is LNHDA and CDR2 SQIVND (reference sequence). The length of the CDR3 is 14 residues. V was cut by 2 bases and J by 1 base, with 8 bases left in between. The CDR3 nucleotides read TGTGCCAGTAGTATATCCACAGAGAACACTGAAGCTTTCTTT. It specifies CASSISTENTEAFF.

V usage is TRBV7-7 and J usage is TRBJ2-2; 7 nucleotides align to TRBD1. V was pared by 1 base and J by 1 base, with 0 bases of the junction left unmatched. Germline lookup yields CDR1 SSHAT and CDR2 FNYEAQ (reference sequence). The CDR3 is 15 amino acids. This CDR3 is CASSLGTGNTGELFF. CDR3 nucleotides: TGTGCCAGCAGCTTAGGGACAGGGAACACCGGGGAGCTGTTTTTT. Combining the CDR3 with reference TRBV7-7 and TRBJ2-2 gives the whole variable domain GAGVSQSPRYKVTKRGQDVTLRCDPISSHATLYWYQQALGQGPEFLTYFNYEAQPDKSGLPSDRFSAERPEGSISTLTIQRTEQRDSAMYRCASSLGTGNTGELFFGEGSRLTVL.

V gene TRBV9 combines with J gene TRBJ2-5; D is perhaps TRBD2 (6 bases). Germline lookup yields CDR1 SGDLS and CDR2 YYNGEE. CDR3 length: 18 residues. V was pared by 1 base and J by 0 bases, with 19 bases between. The CDR3 DNA sequence: TGTGCCAGCAGCGTAAGAGGTGGGGGGACGGCGTACCAAGAGACCCAGTACTTC. It specifies CASSVRGGGTAYQETQYF.

The rearrangement links TRBV19 to TRBJ2-1; TRBD1 aligns across 9 bases. CDR1 and CDR2 from the germline V gene are LNHDA and SQIVND (reference sequence). The CDR3 extends over 15 amino acids. V lost 5 bases, J lost 7 bases, and 9 bases stayed unmatched. The CDR3: CASSVPGQGVNEQFF. The CDR3 DNA follows: TGTGCCAGTAGTGTACCGGGACAGGGTGTGAATGAGCAGTTCTTC.

The chain is built from TRBV6-5 and TRBJ1-2; possible D gene TRBD1, 5 bases. Trimming pared 7 bases from V and 0 bases from J, leaving 9 bases between. Germline V lookup: CDR1 MNHEY, CDR2 SVGAGI. The CDR3 is made up of 13 amino acids. CDR3 residues: CASTATANYGYTF. In DNA form, the CDR3 reads TGTGCCAGCACCGCGACAGCTAACTATGGCTACACCTTC.

V and J are TRBV25-1 and TRBJ2-1; 10 nucleotides match TRBD2. Germline V gives CDR1 MGHDK, CDR2 SYGVNS. V shed 3 bases, J shed 4 bases, and the junction held 6 bases outside the gene matches. The CDR3 has 16 residues. The CDR3 is CASSEQLAGPYNEQFF. The CDR3 nucleotides read TGTGCCAGCAGTGAGCAACTAGCGGGGCCTTACAATGAGCAGTTCTTC.

V is TRBV24-1 and J is TRBJ2-7; possible D gene TRBD1, 5 bases. The V gene's germline CDR1 is KGHDR and CDR2 SFDVKD. The CDR3 has 14 amino acids. V was trimmed by 4 bases and J by 3 bases, leaving 12 bases between them. In DNA, the CDR3 is TGTGCCACCAGTGAGTCAGGGAACCACTACGAGCAGTACTTC. Its protein product is CATSESGNHYEQYF.

The V gene is TRBV19, the J gene TRBJ2-1; 7 bases are shared with TRBD2. Germline CDR1 reads LNHDA; CDR2 reads SQIVND (reference sequence). The ends lost 10 bases at V and 7 bases at J; junction bases unmatched: 16. The CDR3 loop spans 15 amino acids. The CDR3 protein is CATSPAGGRKNEQFF. In DNA, the CDR3 is TGTGCCACTTCCCCTGCTGGCGGGAGAAAGAATGAGCAGTTCTTC.

This clone was counted only a few times. This chain joins TRBV5-6 and TRBJ2-2; no reliable D call. Looked up from germline, CDR1 is SGHDT and CDR2 is YYEEEE. This CDR3 comprises 12 residues. V lost 3 bases and J 6 bases, leaving 6 bases between the germline ends. The CDR3 nucleotides are TGTGCCAGCAGCTCGAGAGCCGGGGAGCTGTTTTTT. It is translated as CASSSRAGELFF.

The rearrangement links TRBV11-2 to TRBJ2-5; a possible D gene is TRBD1 (6 bases). Germline CDR1 is SGHAT and CDR2 is FQNNGV. The CDR3 contains 16 residues. V lost 0 bases, J lost 1 base, and 12 bases lay in between. CDR3 residues: CASSLDLTGTQETQYF. CDR3 nucleotide sequence: TGTGCCAGCAGCTTAGATCTCACAGGGACCCAAGAGACCCAGTACTTC.

J is TRBJ2-3 and V is TRBV7-9; a weak D match, TRBD1 (6 bases). The V and J ends lost 1 base and 1 base respectively, with 6 bases between them. This CDR3 spans 14 amino acids. Germline loops: CDR1 SEHNR, CDR2 FQNEAQ (reference sequence). As DNA, the CDR3 is TGTGCCAGCAGCTTAGGGACAGGCACAGATACGCAGTATTTT. It specifies CASSLGTGTDTQYF.

There are a few counts of this clone. V is TRBV2 and J is TRBJ2-6, with 10 positions matching TRBD2. J was trimmed by 0 bases and V by 10 bases; bases with no gene match: 9. Germline loops: CDR1 SNHLY, CDR2 FYNNEI. CDR3 length: 17 amino acids. The CDR3 sequence: CATNGAGGLSGANVLTF. The CDR3 DNA reads TGTGCCACCAACGGAGCGGGGGGGCTCTCTGGGGCCAACGTCCTGACTTTC.